This T cell receptor beta chain was obtained from a study of blood T cell repertoires in COVID-19. A word on this clone: Within the sample, other DNA sequences also encode this same CDR3.

The CDR3 is 13 amino acids. V shed 3 bases and J shed 5 bases, with 10 bases lying between them. The germline V gene encodes CDR1 LNHDA and CDR2 SQIVND (reference sequence). Method: immunoSEQ multiplex PCR; TCRdb's copy keeps in-frame clones and lacks some. The table records about 150,000 clones, approximately 90% of them present only once. The chain has TRBV19 and TRBJ2-5; tentative D call: TRBD1 (6 bases). The specimen sequenced was peripheral blood. The clonotype comes from a woman in her fifties or sixties with active or convalescent COVID-19. The CDR3 here is CASSIRGQETQYF. In nucleotides, the CDR3 is TGTGCCAGTAGTATCAGGGGCCAGGAGACCCAGTACTTC.